This entry lists 28 T cell receptor beta chains sequenced from one sample in a study of T cells expressing NK-cell markers. Using the 5' RACE reads, TCRdb records one entry per CDR3 protein without DNA. The listing contains about 460,000 distinct CDR3 sequences. The sequenced sample consisted of blood T cells: a sorted CD56 or NKG2C T cell subset, CD4+ or CD8+ T cells, or bulk PBMC T cells (not recorded which). The receptor set was obtained from a woman aged 50 to 65 in good health.

This chain connects TRBV11-2 to TRBJ2-3. The CDR3 totals 16 residues. Germline assignment: CDR1 SGHAT and CDR2 FQNNGV. This CDR3 is CASSLAGISGTDTQYF.

V is TRBV4-1 and J is TRBJ1-4. The CDR3 has 13 amino acids. Germline CDR1 MGHRA, CDR2 YSYEKL. CDR3 sequence: CASSQSGLGKLFF.

This sequence joins TRBV6-6 and TRBJ2-7; no DNA is available, so the TRBD2 call from TCRdb remains unchecked. This CDR3 region has 18 residues. Germline CDR1 MNHNY, CDR2 SVGAGI (reference sequence). The CDR3 loop is CASSPRSRTSGESYEQYF.

The genes are TRBV7-2 and TRBJ2-7; with no DNA, the TCRdb D assignment of TRBD1 cannot be verified. CDR1 and CDR2 from the germline V gene are SGHTA and FQGNSA. The CDR3 loop spans 17 amino acids. CDR3 amino acids: CASSLAASGTPSYEQYF.

This chain connects TRBV12-3 or TRBV12-4 to TRBJ2-2; the TCRdb D gene call, TRBD1, has no DNA to confirm it. This CDR3 has 15 residues. The CDR3 here is CASTATGGGTGELFF.

This chain links TRBV12-3 or TRBV12-4 with TRBJ2-2; the D call of TRBD1 rests on TCRdb alone, since no DNA is present to check it. The CDR3 totals 16 residues. The CDR3 loop reads CASSFRDRVLSGELFF.

This sequence joins TRBV2 and TRBJ1-3. The V gene's germline CDR1 is SNHLY and CDR2 FYNNEI. This CDR3 has 15 amino acids. The CDR3 reads CASSPLRGAGNTIYF.

The CDR3 is CSAQVPGRQETQYF. V is TRBV20-1 and J is TRBJ2-5; TCRdb's D gene call, TRBD2, goes unchecked for lack of DNA. CDR3 length: 14 residues. CDR1 and CDR2 (germline): DFQATT, SNEGSKA (reference sequence).

This sequence joins TRBV7-2 and TRBJ2-3; TCRdb's D call, TRBD2, is unchecked because there is no DNA. Germline V lookup: CDR1 SGHTA, CDR2 FQGNSA. This CDR3 has 15 amino acids. CDR3 sequence reads: CASSLLGLDPDTQYF.

V and J are TRBV7-9 and TRBJ2-3; TCRdb calls TRBD2, which cannot be checked without DNA. Germline CDR1 and CDR2: SEHNR and FQNEAQ (reference sequence). CDR3 length equals 18 residues. CDR3 protein: CASTGSSLPTRLTDTQYF.

The V gene is TRBV12-3 or TRBV12-4, the J gene TRBJ1-1. The CDR3 runs to 16 residues. The CDR3 here is CASSLLGALWDTEAFF.

The J gene is TRBJ2-7, the V gene TRBV3-1. This CDR3 has 14 residues. Germline CDR1 and CDR2: LGHDT and YNNKEL (reference sequence). The CDR3 reads CASSQWETSYEQYF.

The chain employs TRBV29-1 and TRBJ2-1; TCRdb's D gene call, TRBD1, goes unchecked for lack of DNA. Germline V lookup: CDR1 SQVTM, CDR2 ANQGSEA. This CDR3 has 15 amino acids. CDR3 sequence reads: CSVEGAGGVLVEQFF.

The chain links TRBV27 to TRBJ2-1; checking the TCRdb D call of TRBD2 is not possible without DNA. Germline V gene lookup returns CDR1 MNHEY and CDR2 SMNVEV (reference sequence). This CDR3 comprises 15 residues. This CDR3 is CASSLIAGGPREQFF.

The chain uses TRBV5-1 and TRBJ2-4; TCRdb's D call, TRBD1, is unchecked because there is no DNA. The germline gives CDR1 SGHRS, CDR2 YFSETQ. CDR3 size: 15 residues. This chain's CDR3 is CASKAPADNRDIQYF.

The chain employs TRBV6-5 and TRBJ2-1; as DNA is missing, the TRBD2 call by TCRdb cannot be tested. This CDR3 is built from 15 residues. In germline, CDR1 is MNHEY, CDR2 SVGAGI. CDR3: CASTAPLAGRNEQFF.

The V gene is TRBV7-9, the J gene TRBJ2-3; lacking DNA, the TRBD1 call made by TCRdb goes unchecked. The CDR3 contains 15 residues. Germline CDR1 is SEHNR and CDR2 is FQNEAQ (reference sequence). The CDR3 region is CASGRRRVATDTQYF.

The chain has TRBV7-3 and TRBJ2-3; TCRdb gives TRBD1 as the D gene, but with no DNA this cannot be confirmed. CDR1 is SGHTA, CDR2 FQGTGA, per germline. The CDR3 runs 18 residues. The CDR3 loop reads CASSLAGGAPSPTDTQYF.

CDR3 loop: CATSDSQGGRMETQYF. This chain connects TRBV24-1 to TRBJ2-5; the TCRdb D gene call, TRBD2, has no DNA to confirm it. The CDR3 is 16 residues long. Germline CDR1 KGHDR, CDR2 SFDVKD.

The chain uses TRBV7-8 and TRBJ1-4; no DNA is available, so the TRBD1 call from TCRdb remains unchecked. CDR3 size: 14 residues. CDR1 and CDR2 (germline): SGHVS, FQNEAQ. The CDR3 here is CASSPGRGLEKLFF. Looking up the rest from reference TRBV7-8 and TRBJ1-4 gives the full variable domain: GAGVSQSPRYKVAKRGQDVALRCDPISGHVSLFWYQQALGQGPEFLTYFQNEAQLDKSGLPSDRFFAERPEGSVSTLKIQRTQQEDSAVYLCASSPGRGLEKLFFGSGTQLSVL.

CDR3 sequence reads: CASSSSSGTGELFF. The rearrangement links TRBV5-1 to TRBJ2-2; absent DNA, TCRdb's TRBD2 call cannot be checked. The CDR3 has 14 amino acids. In germline, CDR1 is SGHRS, CDR2 YFSETQ.

The chain links TRBV11-3 to TRBJ2-1; TCRdb indicates TRBD2, and absent DNA this call remains unverified. This CDR3 is 15 amino acids long. In germline, CDR1 is SGHNT, CDR2 YENEEA. CDR3 sequence reads: CASSGQAGGNNEQFF.

This chain uses TRBV2 with TRBJ2-1; absent DNA, TCRdb's TRBD1 call cannot be checked. CDR1 SNHLY and CDR2 FYNNEI come from the germline V gene. This CDR3 spans 14 amino acids. CDR3 region: CASNWAARYDEQFF. The complete variable domain, with remaining parts taken from reference TRBV2 and TRBJ2-1, reads EPEVTQTPSHQVTQMGQEVILRCVPISNHLYFYWYRQILGQKVEFLVSFYNNEISEKSEIFDDQFSVERPDGSNFTLKIRSTKLEDSAMYFCASNWAARYDEQFFGPGTRLTVL.

The chain uses TRBV20-1 and TRBJ2-1; TCRdb names TRBD2, which stays unverified in the absence of DNA. Germline CDR1 is DFQATT and CDR2 is SNEGSKA (reference sequence). The CDR3 is 14 amino acids. CDR3 amino acids: CSAVTGRGYNEQFF.

The gene calls are TRBV29-1 and TRBJ2-3; the D call from TCRdb, TRBD1, cannot be confirmed without DNA. Germline values: CDR1 SQVTM, CDR2 ANQGSEA. The CDR3 contains 15 residues. The CDR3 sequence is CSVLHGQGPADTQYF.

V is TRBV4-1 and J is TRBJ1-4; TCRdb's D call of TRBD1 is untestable without DNA. The CDR3 contains 16 residues. Germline CDR1 is MGHRA and CDR2 is YSYEKL. This CDR3 is CASSLTGQGPNEKLFF.

The V and J genes are TRBV6-2 or TRBV6-3 and TRBJ2-5; TCRdb's D call, TRBD1, is unchecked because there is no DNA. Germline CDR1 is MNHEY and CDR2 is SVGEGT. The CDR3 totals 12 residues. The chain's CDR3 is CASMEGGETQYF.

V usage is TRBV28 and J usage is TRBJ1-1. Germline V lookup: CDR1 MDHEN, CDR2 SYDVKM. There are 14 residues in the CDR3. CDR3 in amino acids: CASSSPGLYTEAFF.